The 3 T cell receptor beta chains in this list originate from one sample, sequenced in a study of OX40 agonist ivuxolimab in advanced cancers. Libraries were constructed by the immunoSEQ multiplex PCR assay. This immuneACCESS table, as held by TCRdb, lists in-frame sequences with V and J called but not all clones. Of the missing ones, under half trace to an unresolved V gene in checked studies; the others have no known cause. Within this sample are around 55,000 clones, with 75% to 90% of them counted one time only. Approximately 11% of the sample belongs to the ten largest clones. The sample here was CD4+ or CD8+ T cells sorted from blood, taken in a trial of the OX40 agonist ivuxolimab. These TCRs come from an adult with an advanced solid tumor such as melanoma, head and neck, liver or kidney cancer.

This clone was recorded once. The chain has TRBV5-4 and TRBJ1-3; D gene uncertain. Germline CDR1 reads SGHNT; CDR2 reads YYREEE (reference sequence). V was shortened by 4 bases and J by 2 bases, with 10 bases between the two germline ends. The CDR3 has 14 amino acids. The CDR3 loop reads CASSPQVAGNTIYF. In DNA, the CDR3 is TGTGCCAGCAGCCCTCAAGTCGCTGGAAACACCATATATTTT.

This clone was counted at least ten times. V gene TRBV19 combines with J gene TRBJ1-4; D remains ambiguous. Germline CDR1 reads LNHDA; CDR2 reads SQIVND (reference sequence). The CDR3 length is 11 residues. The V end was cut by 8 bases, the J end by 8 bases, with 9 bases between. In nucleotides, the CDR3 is TGTGCCAGTCGTTTTGGCGAAAAACTGTTTTTT. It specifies CASRFGEKLFF.

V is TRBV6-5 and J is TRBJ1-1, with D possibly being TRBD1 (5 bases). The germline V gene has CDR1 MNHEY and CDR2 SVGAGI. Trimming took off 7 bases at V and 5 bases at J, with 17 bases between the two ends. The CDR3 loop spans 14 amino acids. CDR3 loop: CASNPGGEDTEAFF. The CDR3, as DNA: TGTGCCAGCAACCCCGGGGGGGAAGATACTGAAGCTTTCTTT.